This T cell receptor (beta chain) came from a study of blood T cells in healthy people across ages. Regarding this clonotype: Its antigen is currently unknown.

Through a sample-barcoded 5' primer and a J-beta primer mix, a second PCR was run for roughly 6 to 11 cycles. Each sample yielded at least 3 million CDR3-containing paired-end reads. TCRdb fed the 5' RACE reads into MiXCR, producing one record per CDR3 protein. Found here are around 850,000 distinct CDR3 sequences, roughly 35% of them singletons; the top ten hold 10% to 15%. General study findings and limits: PBMCs left unsorted prevented a conclusive naive versus antigen-experienced comparison.

This CDR3 comprises 13 residues. V lost 5 bases, J lost 2 bases, and 9 bases lay in between. The germline V gene encodes CDR1 MNHEY and CDR2 SVGAGI. Sequencing was done on a sample of blood. This chain links TRBV6-5 with TRBJ1-1; D is possibly TRBD1 (5 bases). This TCR came from a man younger than 30 in good health. Written as DNA, the CDR3 is TGTGCCAGCAGTGACAGAGATAACACTGAAGCTTTCTTT. Protein sequence: CASSDRDNTEAFF.